This T cell receptor beta chain was retrieved from a study of T cells in Graves' hyperthyroidism and ophthalmopathy. Findings and limits, study-wide: Blood also contained most expanded thyroid clonotypes above 0.001.

This clonotype has at least ten counts. Its antigen is undetermined. Enrolled ophthalmopathy patients presented with a Clinical Activity Score of at least 3, a NOSPECS grade of at least 4, and disease duration under 3 months. Amplification of TCR beta CDR3 regions was performed using RNA transcripts as template. The TCR CDR3 was amplified in a first-round RT-PCR using the HTBI primer set. TCRdb re-called the multiplex PCR reads through MiXCR, storing one row per CDR3 protein. Of 600,000 or so distinct CDR3 sequences in the sample, 14% were seen once. The clonotype was recovered from a woman aged 18-30 years with Graves' ophthalmopathy. The source material was blood.

This chain's CDR3 is CATSDLVHTGELFF. The DNA for the CDR3 is TGTGCCACCAGTGATTTGGTACACACCGGGGAGCTGTTTTTT. The genes are TRBV24-1 and TRBJ2-2; D unclear. The ends were cut back, 0 bases at V and 3 bases at J, with 4 bases in the middle. There are 14 residues in the CDR3. CDR1 and CDR2 (germline): KGHDR, SFDVKD.